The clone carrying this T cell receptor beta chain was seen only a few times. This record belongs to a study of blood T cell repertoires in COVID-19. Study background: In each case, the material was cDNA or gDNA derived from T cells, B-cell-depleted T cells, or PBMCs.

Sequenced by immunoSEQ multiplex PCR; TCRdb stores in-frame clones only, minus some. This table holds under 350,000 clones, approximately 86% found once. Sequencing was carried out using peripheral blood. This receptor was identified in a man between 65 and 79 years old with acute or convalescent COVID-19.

Here the CDR3 DNA reads TGTGCCAGCAGCTTAAGACAGGGACATTCACCCCTCCACTTT. Its translation: CASSLRQGHSPLHF. This chain links TRBV11-2 with TRBJ1-6; 7 bases map to TRBD1. Trimming cost V 2 bases and J 8 bases; bases outside gene matches: 3. This CDR3 spans 14 amino acids. Germline V gene lookup returns CDR1 SGHAT and CDR2 FQNNGV.